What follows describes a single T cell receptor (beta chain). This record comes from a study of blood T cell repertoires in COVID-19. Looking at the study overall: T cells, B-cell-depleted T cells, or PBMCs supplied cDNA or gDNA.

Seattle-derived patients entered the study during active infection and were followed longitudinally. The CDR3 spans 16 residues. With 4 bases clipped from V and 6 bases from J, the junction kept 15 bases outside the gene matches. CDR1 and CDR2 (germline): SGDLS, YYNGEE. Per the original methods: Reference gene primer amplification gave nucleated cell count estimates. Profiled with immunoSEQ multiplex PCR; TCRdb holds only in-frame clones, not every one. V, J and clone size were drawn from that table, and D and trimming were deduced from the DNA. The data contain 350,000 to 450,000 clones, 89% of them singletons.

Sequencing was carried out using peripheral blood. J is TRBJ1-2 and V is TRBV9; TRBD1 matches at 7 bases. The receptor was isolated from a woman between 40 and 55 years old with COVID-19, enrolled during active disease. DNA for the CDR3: TGTGCCAGCAGCTTCCAGACGGGACAGCCACATAATGGCTACACCTTC. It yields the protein CASSFQTGQPHNGYTF.